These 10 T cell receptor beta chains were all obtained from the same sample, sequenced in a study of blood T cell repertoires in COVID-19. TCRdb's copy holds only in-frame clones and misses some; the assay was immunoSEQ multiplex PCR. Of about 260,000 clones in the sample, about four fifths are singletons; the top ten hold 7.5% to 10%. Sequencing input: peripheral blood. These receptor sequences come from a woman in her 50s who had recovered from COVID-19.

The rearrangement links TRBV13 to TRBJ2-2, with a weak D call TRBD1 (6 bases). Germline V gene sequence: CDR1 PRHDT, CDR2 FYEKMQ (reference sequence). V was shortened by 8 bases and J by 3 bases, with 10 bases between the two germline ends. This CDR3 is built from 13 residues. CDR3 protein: CASGGQYTGELFF. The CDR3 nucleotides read TGTGCCAGCGGAGGACAGTACACCGGGGAGCTGTTTTTT.

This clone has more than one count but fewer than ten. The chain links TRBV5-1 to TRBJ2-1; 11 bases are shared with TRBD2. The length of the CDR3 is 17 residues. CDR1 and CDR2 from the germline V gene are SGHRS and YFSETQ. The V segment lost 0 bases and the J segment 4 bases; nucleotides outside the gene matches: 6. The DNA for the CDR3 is TGCGCCAGCAGCTTGGAAACTAGCGGGAGTAGGTACAATGAGCAGTTCTTC. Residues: CASSLETSGSRYNEQFF.

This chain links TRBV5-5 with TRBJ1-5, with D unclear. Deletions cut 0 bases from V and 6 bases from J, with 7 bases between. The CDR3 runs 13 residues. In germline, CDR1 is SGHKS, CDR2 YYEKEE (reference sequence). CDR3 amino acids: CASSLGSGQPQHF. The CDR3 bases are TGTGCCAGCAGCTTGGGTTCGGGTCAGCCCCAGCATTTT.

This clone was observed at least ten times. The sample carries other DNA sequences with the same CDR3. CDR3 amino acids: CASSLRGRWTEAFF. The CDR3 bases are TGTGCCAGCAGTTTGAGGGGGCGCTGGACTGAAGCTTTCTTT. V is TRBV28 and J is TRBJ1-1; 7 positions match TRBD1. V shed 3 bases, J shed 5 bases, and the junction held 6 bases outside the gene matches. CDR3 size: 14 residues. CDR1 and CDR2 (germline): MDHEN, SYDVKM.

The CDR3 region has the DNA TGTGCCAGCAGCTCCCGCGAGGCCCAGTACTTC. As protein: CASSSREAQYF. This sequence joins TRBV12-3 or TRBV12-4 and TRBJ2-5, with unresolved D. With 6 bases removed from V and 9 bases from J, the gap between germline ends came to 11 bases. The CDR3 consists of 11 residues.

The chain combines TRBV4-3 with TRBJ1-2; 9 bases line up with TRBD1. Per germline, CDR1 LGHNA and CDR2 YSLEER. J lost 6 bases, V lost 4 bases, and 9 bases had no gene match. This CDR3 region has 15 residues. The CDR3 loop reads CASSRVRDRDHGYTF. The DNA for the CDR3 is TGCGCCAGCAGCCGGGTCCGGGACAGGGACCATGGCTACACCTTC.

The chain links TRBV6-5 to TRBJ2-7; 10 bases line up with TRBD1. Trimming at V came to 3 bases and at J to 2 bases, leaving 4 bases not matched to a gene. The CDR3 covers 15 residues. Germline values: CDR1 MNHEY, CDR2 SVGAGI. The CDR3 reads CASSYLGQGAYEQYF. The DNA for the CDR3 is TGTGCCAGCAGTTATCTCGGACAGGGGGCCTACGAGCAGTACTTC.

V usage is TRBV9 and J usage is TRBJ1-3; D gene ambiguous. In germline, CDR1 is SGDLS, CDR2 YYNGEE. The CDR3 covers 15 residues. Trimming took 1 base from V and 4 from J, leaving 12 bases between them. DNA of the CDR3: TGTGCCAGCAGCGTAAGTCTAGGCGGAGGAAACACCATATATTTT. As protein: CASSVSLGGGNTIYF. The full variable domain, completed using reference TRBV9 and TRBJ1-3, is DSGVTQTPKHLITATGQRVTLRCSPRSGDLSVYWYQQSLDQGLQFLIQYYNGEERAKGNILERFSAQQFPDLHSELNLSSLELGDSALYFCASSVSLGGGNTIYFGEGSWLTVV.

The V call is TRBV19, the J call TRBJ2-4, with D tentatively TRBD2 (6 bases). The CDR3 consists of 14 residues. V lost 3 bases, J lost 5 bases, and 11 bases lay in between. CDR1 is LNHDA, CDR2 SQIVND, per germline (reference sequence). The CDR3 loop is CASSIRGGENIQYF. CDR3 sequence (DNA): TGTGCCAGTAGTATCCGAGGAGGGGAAAACATTCAGTACTTC.

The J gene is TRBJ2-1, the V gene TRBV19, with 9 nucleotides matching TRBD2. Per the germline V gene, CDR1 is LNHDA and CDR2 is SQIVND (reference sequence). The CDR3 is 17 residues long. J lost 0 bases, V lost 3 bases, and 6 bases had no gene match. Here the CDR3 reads CASSISSGASSYNEQFF. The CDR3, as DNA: TGTGCCAGTAGTATCTCTAGCGGGGCGAGCTCCTACAATGAGCAGTTCTTC.